The T cell receptor beta chain described here comes from a study of technical replicates of blood from several donors. Sequencing used immunoSEQ multiplex PCR; TCRdb keeps in-frame clones, though not all of them. The sample comprises 90,000 to 100,000 clones, 85% to 95% of which are singletons, and over 0.25% rests with the top ten. In germline, CDR1 is MDHEN, CDR2 SYDVKM. The CDR3 runs to 13 residues. Trimming took 6 bases from V and 5 from J, leaving 14 bases between them. The V gene is TRBV28, the J gene TRBJ2-7; weak D call: TRBD1 (6 bases). Source material: T cells isolated from PBMCs. This sequence originates from a human donor in good health. The CDR3 reads CASRLQGGHEQYF. The CDR3 DNA sequence: TGTGCCAGCAGACTACAGGGCGGCCACGAGCAGTACTTC.